Listed here are 21 T cell receptor beta chains from one sample, sequenced in a study of T cells after yellow fever vaccination. TCRdb re-called the 5' RACE reads through MiXCR, storing one row per CDR3 protein. The table records about 310,000 distinct CDR3 sequences, around 3.9% of them present only once. Source: PBMCs, taken on the day of the yellow fever booster vaccination. The receptor source for this set is a man younger than 30 who received the YFV17D yellow fever vaccine.

This clonotype was seen at least ten times. The chain couples TRBV5-1 to TRBJ2-1, with D unresolved. CDR1 SGHRS and CDR2 YFSETQ come from the germline V gene. Trimming stripped 1 base from V and 0 bases from J, with 5 bases between. This CDR3 has 14 residues. The CDR3 DNA reads TGCGCCAGCAGCTTGCCAGACTCCTACAATGAGCAGTTCTTC. Its translation: CASSLPDSYNEQFF.

This clonotype was seen many times. CDR3 amino acids: CASTPDRVKSGANVLTF. DNA for the CDR3: TGCGCCAGCACCCCGGACAGGGTAAAGTCTGGGGCCAACGTCCTGACTTTC. The gene calls are TRBV5-1 and TRBJ2-6, with 8 bases lining up with TRBD1. CDR1 SGHRS and CDR2 YFSETQ come from the germline V gene. Trimming took 6 bases from V and 1 from J; bases not matched to a gene: 9. The CDR3 consists of 17 residues. The full variable domain, with the rest looked up from reference TRBV5-1 and TRBJ2-6, is KAGVTQTPRYLIKTRGQQVTLSCSPISGHRSVSWYQQTPGQGLQFLFEYFSETQRNKGNFPGRFSGRQFSNSRSEMNVSTLELGDSALYLCASTPDRVKSGANVLTFGAGSRLTVL.

This clonotype was recorded a few times. The chain uses TRBV7-9 and TRBJ2-7; D perhaps matches TRBD1 (5 bases). The CDR3 has 14 amino acids. Germline V CDR1 and CDR2: SEHNR, FQNEAQ (reference sequence). The V gene lost 7 bases and the J gene lost 2 bases, with 15 bases spanning the gap. The CDR3, as DNA: TGTGCCAGCACCCCCCCAGGGTCCCCCTACGAGCAGTACTTC. Its translation is CASTPPGSPYEQYF.

This clonotype was detected a few times. The chain joins TRBV7-2 to TRBJ2-7, with 10 bases identical to TRBD1. V lost 2 bases and J lost 4; bases outside the gene matches: 5. The germline CDR1 and CDR2 sequences are SGHTA and FQGNSA. There are 15 residues in the CDR3. Here the CDR3 reads CASSLRTGGSYEQYF. The CDR3 nucleotides are TGTGCCAGCAGCTTACGGACAGGGGGATCGTACGAGCAGTACTTC. Full variable domain (rest looked up from reference TRBV7-2 and TRBJ2-7): GAGVSQSPSNKVTEKGKDVELRCDPISGHTALYWYRQSLGQGLEFLIYFQGNSAPDKSGLPSDRFSAERTGGSVSTLTIQRTQQEDSAVYLCASSLRTGGSYEQYFGPGTRLTVT.

This clonotype was counted at least ten times. The V call is TRBV5-5, the J call TRBJ2-5, with D unresolved. Trimming removed 0 bases at V and 4 bases at J, with 10 bases between. Germline V lookup: CDR1 SGHKS, CDR2 YYEKEE (reference sequence). There are 14 residues in the CDR3. CDR3 sequence reads: CASSLGDPGETQYF. For the CDR3, the DNA is TGTGCCAGCAGCTTGGGTGATCCCGGAGAGACCCAGTACTTC.

This clonotype was detected a few times. The genes are TRBV12-3 or TRBV12-4 and TRBJ2-2, with D unclear. The CDR3 consists of 13 residues. V was shortened by 9 bases and J by 6 bases, with 14 bases between the two germline ends. CDR3 sequence reads: CASLGLSSGELFF. As DNA, the CDR3 is TGTGCCAGTCTGGGTCTTTCGTCCGGGGAGCTGTTTTTT.

In its sample, this clonotype was seen many times. The chain employs TRBV5-1 and TRBJ1-1; 8 nucleotides match TRBD1. The CDR3 has 17 residues. Losses at the gene ends were 1 base for V and 1 base for J; bases not matched to a gene: 9. Germline CDR1 is SGHRS and CDR2 is YFSETQ. The CDR3 sequence: CASSLIQGASRNTEAFF. The CDR3 nucleotides are TGCGCCAGCAGCTTGATCCAGGGGGCCTCTAGGAACACTGAAGCTTTCTTT.

In its sample, this clonotype was seen many times. The chain carries TRBV10-1 and TRBJ1-1; 12 nucleotides match TRBD1. The germline gives CDR1 WNHNN, CDR2 SYGVQD (reference sequence). J gave up 5 bases and V 2 bases, and 3 bases lay outside the gene matches. The CDR3 consists of 15 residues. CDR3 nucleotides: TGCGCCAGCAGTGAGGGGACAGGGGGCAGAACTGAAGCTTTCTTT. Protein sequence: CASSEGTGGRTEAFF.

This clonotype was detected ten times or more. The V gene is TRBV10-3, the J gene TRBJ2-1, with D perhaps TRBD2 (6 bases). Trimming removed 4 bases at V and 9 bases at J, with 25 bases between. The CDR3 covers 17 residues. Per the germline V gene, CDR1 is ENHRY and CDR2 is SYGVKD. DNA for the CDR3: TGTGCCATCAGTGTCTTGGTGGGTGACGGGGGAGGCAGTGAGCAGTTCTTC. This translates into CAISVLVGDGGGSEQFF.

The table lists this clonotype with many counts. The J gene is TRBJ1-6, the V gene TRBV25-1, with 9 bases lining up with TRBD1. After removal of 4 bases from V and 5 bases from J, the junction contained 0 bases not matched to a gene. Germline-derived CDR1 and CDR2 are MGHDK and SYGVNS. This CDR3 has 14 amino acids. The CDR3 nucleotides read TGTGCCAGCAGTGGACAGGGGGATAATTCACCCCTCCACTTT. This gives the protein CASSGQGDNSPLHF.

The rearrangement links TRBV10-2 to TRBJ2-6; D is undetermined. Per the germline V gene, CDR1 is WSHSY and CDR2 is SAAADI. V was trimmed by 4 bases and J by 4 bases, leaving 11 bases between them. CDR3 length: 15 amino acids. The CDR3 DNA reads TGCGCCAGCAGTGGAGCCTTGGTAGGGGCCAACGTCCTGACTTTC. Amino acids: CASSGALVGANVLTF.

This clonotype appeared a single time. V is TRBV29-1 and J is TRBJ2-1; D possibly matches TRBD1 or TRBD2 (7 bases each). This CDR3 comprises 13 residues. In germline, CDR1 is SQVTM, CDR2 ANQGSEA. V was shortened by 4 bases and J by 12 bases, with 19 bases between the two germline ends. The CDR3 here is CSVGKGAGVGQFF. The CDR3 DNA sequence: TGCAGCGTTGGAAAGGGGGCGGGGGTCGGGCAGTTCTTC.

This clonotype has a count of ten or more. The rearrangement uses TRBV28 and TRBJ1-6, with a tentative D call TRBD1 (5 bases). The CDR3 has 17 amino acids. CDR1 MDHEN and CDR2 SYDVKM come from the germline V gene. V gave up 6 bases and J gave up 0 bases, with 15 bases separating them. Here the CDR3 DNA reads TGTGCCAGCAGACTCGGGGGGGGAAGCTCCTATAATTCACCCCTCCACTTT. It specifies CASRLGGGSSYNSPLHF.

This clonotype was detected ten times or more. The junction does not match germline at one end; this may be a read error. V and J are TRBV7-7 and TRBJ2-1; possibly TRBD1 for D (6 bases). The length of the CDR3 is 15 residues. Germline assignment: CDR1 SSHAT and CDR2 FNYEAQ (reference sequence). The CDR3 protein is CASSQGRGSYNEQFF. The CDR3 DNA follows: TGTGCTAGCAGCCAGGGCAGGGGCTCGTACAATGAGCAGTTCTTC. Complete variable domain (other parts from reference TRBV7-7 and TRBJ2-1): GAGVSQSPRYKVTKRGQDVTLRCDPISSHATLYWYQQALGQGPEFLTYFNYEAQPDKSGLPSDRFSAERPEGSISTLTIQRTEQRDSAMYRCASSQGRGSYNEQFFGPGTRLTVL.

The rearrangement links TRBV4-3 to TRBJ2-1, with 11 bases identical to TRBD2. CDR1 is LGHNA and CDR2 is YSLEER in the germline V gene. This CDR3 comprises 17 residues. With 0 bases clipped from V and 5 bases from J, the junction kept 6 bases outside the gene matches. In nucleotides, the CDR3 is TGCGCCAGCAGCCAAGACCTAGCGGGGGGCCCCCACAATGAGCAGTTCTTC. It translates to CASSQDLAGGPHNEQFF.

This chain uses TRBV24-1 with TRBJ2-2; D gene uncertain. The germline gives CDR1 KGHDR, CDR2 SFDVKD. CDR3 length: 13 residues. The V end lost 5 bases, the J end lost 1 base, and 4 bases lay between the germline ends. CDR3 residues: CATSAGNTGELFF. CDR3 coding DNA: TGTGCCACCAGTGCAGGGAACACCGGGGAGCTGTTTTTT.

This clonotype was counted many times. The genes are TRBV30 and TRBJ1-5; D may be TRBD1 (6 bases). The germline V and J ends were trimmed by 2 bases and 2 bases, with 7 bases remaining between them. Germline CDR1 and CDR2: GTSNPN and SVGIG (reference sequence). The CDR3 length is 13 residues. CDR3 amino acids: CAWSRQGNQPQHF. The CDR3 DNA sequence: TGTGCCTGGAGTAGACAGGGCAATCAGCCCCAGCATTTT.

This clonotype was seen a handful of times. The chain employs TRBV7-2 and TRBJ2-5; D gene uncertain. The germline V gene has CDR1 SGHTA and CDR2 FQGNSA. V dropped 5 bases and J dropped 1 base, with 17 bases sitting between them. The CDR3 length is 16 residues. CDR3 coding DNA: TGTGCCAGCAGCCCCCACGGGCCTTTACCCCAAGAGACCCAGTACTTC. Translation: CASSPHGPLPQETQYF.

In this sample, this clonotype turned up many times. The CDR3 protein is CASSVGDETQYF. CDR3 nucleotide sequence: TGTGCCAGCAGCGTAGGGGATGAGACCCAGTACTTC. This chain connects TRBV9 to TRBJ2-5; D not certain. V was pared by 0 bases and J by 5 bases, with 5 bases between. The CDR3 runs 12 residues. Germline V gene sequence: CDR1 SGDLS, CDR2 YYNGEE.

This clonotype was detected only a few times. The rearrangement joins TRBV10-2 to TRBJ1-3, with D unresolved. The germline V and J ends were trimmed by 6 bases and 4 bases, with 16 bases remaining between them. Germline values: CDR1 WSHSY, CDR2 SAAADI. The CDR3 spans 15 residues. The CDR3 loop reads CASSESDLLGNTIYF. The DNA for the CDR3 is TGCGCCAGCAGCGAGAGCGATCTTTTAGGAAACACCATATATTTT.

In its sample, this clonotype was seen many times. The chain's CDR3 is CASSYDSFDYTF. The CDR3 DNA is TGTGCCAGCAGTTACGACTCCTTTGACTACACCTTC. The V call is TRBV6-5, the J call TRBJ1-2; D not resolved. Germline lookup yields CDR1 MNHEY and CDR2 SVGAGI. V was cut by 2 bases and J by 10 bases, with 11 bases left in between. The CDR3 contains 12 residues.